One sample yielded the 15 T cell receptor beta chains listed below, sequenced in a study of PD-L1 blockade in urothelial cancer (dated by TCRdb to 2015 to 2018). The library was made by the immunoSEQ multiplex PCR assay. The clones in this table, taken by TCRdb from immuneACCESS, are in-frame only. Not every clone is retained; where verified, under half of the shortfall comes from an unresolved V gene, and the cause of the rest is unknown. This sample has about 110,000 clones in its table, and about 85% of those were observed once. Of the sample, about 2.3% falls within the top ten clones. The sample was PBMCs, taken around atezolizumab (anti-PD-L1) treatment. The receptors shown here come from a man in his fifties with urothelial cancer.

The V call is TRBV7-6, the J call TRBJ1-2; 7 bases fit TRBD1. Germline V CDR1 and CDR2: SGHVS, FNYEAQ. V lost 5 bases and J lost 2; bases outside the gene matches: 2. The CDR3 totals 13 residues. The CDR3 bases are TGTGCCAGCAGCCCACAGGGGAACTATGGCTACACCTTC. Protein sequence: CASSPQGNYGYTF.

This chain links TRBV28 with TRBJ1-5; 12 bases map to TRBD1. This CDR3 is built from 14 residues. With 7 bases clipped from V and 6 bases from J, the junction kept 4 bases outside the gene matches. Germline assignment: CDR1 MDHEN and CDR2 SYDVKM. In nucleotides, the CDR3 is TGTGCCAGCAAGCCGGGACAGGGGGCTCAGCCCCAGCATTTT. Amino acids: CASKPGQGAQPQHF.

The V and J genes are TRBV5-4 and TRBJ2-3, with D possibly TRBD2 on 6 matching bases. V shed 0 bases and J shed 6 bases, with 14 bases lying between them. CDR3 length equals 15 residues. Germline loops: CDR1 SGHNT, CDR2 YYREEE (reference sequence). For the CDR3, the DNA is TGTGCCAGCAGCTTGGATCCTAGCCGGGAGGATACGCAGTATTTT. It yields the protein CASSLDPSREDTQYF.

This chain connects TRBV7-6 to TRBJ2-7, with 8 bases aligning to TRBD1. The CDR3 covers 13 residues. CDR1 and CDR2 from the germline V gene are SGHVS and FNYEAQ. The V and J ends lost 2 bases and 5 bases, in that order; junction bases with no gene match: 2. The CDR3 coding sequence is TGTGCCAGCAGCTTAAACAGGGGGGACGAGCAGTACTTC. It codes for CASSLNRGDEQYF. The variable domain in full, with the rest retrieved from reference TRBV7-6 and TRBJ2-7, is GAGVSQSPRYKVTKRGQDVALRCDPISGHVSLYWYRQALGQGPEFLTYFNYEAQQDKSGLPNDRFSAERPEGSISTLTIQRTEQRDSAMYRCASSLNRGDEQYFGPGTRLTVT.

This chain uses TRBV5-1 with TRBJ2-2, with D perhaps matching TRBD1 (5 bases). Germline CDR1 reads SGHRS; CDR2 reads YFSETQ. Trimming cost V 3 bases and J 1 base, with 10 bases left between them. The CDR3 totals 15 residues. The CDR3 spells CASSSLDKNTGELFF. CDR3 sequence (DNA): TGCGCCAGCAGCTCCCTGGACAAGAACACCGGGGAGCTGTTTTTT.

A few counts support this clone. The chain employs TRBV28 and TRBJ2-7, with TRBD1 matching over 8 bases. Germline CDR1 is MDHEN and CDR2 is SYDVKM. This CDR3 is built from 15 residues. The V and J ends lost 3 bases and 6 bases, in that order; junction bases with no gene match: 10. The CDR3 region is CASSFRYRGYSEQYF. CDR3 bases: TGTGCCAGCAGTTTTCGGTACAGGGGGTACTCCGAGCAGTACTTC.

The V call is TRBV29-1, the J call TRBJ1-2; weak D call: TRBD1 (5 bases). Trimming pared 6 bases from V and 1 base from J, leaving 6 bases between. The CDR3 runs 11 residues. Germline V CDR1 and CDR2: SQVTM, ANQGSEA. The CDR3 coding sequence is TGCAGCGTGACAGATAACTATGGCTACACCTTC. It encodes CSVTDNYGYTF.

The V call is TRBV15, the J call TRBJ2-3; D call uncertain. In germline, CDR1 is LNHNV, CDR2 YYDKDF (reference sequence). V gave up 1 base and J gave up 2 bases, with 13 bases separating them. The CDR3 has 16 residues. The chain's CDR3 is CATSRASPGNTDTQYF. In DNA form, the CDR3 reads TGTGCCACCAGCAGAGCCTCGCCGGGTAACACAGATACGCAGTATTTT. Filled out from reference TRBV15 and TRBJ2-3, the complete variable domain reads DAMVIQNPRYQVTQFGKPVTLSCSQTLNHNVMYWYQQKSSQAPKLLFHYYDKDFNNEADTPDNFQSRRPNTSFCFLDIRSPGLGDTAMYLCATSRASPGNTDTQYFGPGTRLTVL.

DNA of the CDR3: TGTGCCAGCAGCTTAGTACGGGGCTATGGCTACACCTTC. This translates into CASSLVRGYGYTF. This chain connects TRBV7-2 to TRBJ1-2; D gene uncertain. V shed 1 base and J shed 4 bases, with 7 bases lying between them. The germline gives CDR1 SGHTA, CDR2 FQGNSA. This CDR3 is 13 amino acids long.

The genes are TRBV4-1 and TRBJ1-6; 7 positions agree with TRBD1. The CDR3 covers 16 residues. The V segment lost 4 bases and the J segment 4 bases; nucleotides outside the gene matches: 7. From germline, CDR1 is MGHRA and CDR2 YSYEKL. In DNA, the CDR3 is TGCGCCAGCAGCCTTCGAGGGGGCGATTATAATTCACCCCTCCACTTT. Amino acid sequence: CASSLRGGDYNSPLHF.

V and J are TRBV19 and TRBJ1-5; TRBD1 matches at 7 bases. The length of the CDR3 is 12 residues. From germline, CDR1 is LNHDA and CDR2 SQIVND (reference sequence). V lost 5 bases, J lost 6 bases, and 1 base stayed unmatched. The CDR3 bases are TGTGCCAGTAGTGACAGGGTTCAGCCCCAGCATTTT. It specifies CASSDRVQPQHF.

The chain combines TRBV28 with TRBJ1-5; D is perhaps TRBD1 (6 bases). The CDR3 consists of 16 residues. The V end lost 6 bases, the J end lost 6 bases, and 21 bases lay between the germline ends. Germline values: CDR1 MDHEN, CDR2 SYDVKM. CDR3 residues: CASRPRGRGEGQPQHF. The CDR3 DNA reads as TGTGCCAGCAGGCCAAGGGGCAGGGGAGAAGGTCAGCCCCAGCATTTT.

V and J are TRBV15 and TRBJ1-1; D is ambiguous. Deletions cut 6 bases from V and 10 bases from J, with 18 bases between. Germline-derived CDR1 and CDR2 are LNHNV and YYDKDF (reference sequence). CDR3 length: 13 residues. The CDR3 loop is CATSSYSINRAFF. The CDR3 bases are TGTGCCACCAGTTCGTACTCCATCAACCGAGCTTTCTTT.

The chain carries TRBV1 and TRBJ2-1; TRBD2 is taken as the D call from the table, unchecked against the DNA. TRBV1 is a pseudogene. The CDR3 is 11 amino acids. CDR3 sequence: CTSSVGDEQFF. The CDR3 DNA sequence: TGCACCAGCAGCGTCGGGGATGAGCAGTTCTTC.

CDR3 DNA sequence: TGTGCCAGCAGCTATCGGGGGTCGAGCACTGAAGCTTTCTTT. Residues: CASSYRGSSTEAFF. The rearrangement links TRBV7-9 to TRBJ1-1; tentative D call: TRBD1 (5 bases). V was shortened by 4 bases and J by 4 bases, with 13 bases between the two germline ends. CDR1 is SEHNR, CDR2 FQNEAQ, per germline (reference sequence). CDR3 length: 14 amino acids.